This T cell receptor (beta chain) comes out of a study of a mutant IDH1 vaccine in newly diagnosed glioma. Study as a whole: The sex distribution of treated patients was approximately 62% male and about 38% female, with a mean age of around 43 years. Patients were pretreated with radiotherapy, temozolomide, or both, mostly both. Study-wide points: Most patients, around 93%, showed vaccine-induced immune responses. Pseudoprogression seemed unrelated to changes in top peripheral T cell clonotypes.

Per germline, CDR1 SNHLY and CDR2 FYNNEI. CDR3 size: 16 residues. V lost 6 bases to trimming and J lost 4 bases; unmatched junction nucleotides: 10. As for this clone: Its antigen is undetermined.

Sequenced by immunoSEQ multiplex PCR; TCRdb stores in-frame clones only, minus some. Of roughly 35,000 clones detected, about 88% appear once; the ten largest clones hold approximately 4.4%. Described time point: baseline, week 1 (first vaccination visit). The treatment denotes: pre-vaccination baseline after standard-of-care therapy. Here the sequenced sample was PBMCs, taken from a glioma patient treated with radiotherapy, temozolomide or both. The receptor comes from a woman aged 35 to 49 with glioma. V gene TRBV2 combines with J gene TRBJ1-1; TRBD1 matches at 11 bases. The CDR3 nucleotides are TGTGCCAGCAGGATACCGGACAGGGGGCGGGTCACTGAAGCTTTCTTT. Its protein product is CASRIPDRGRVTEAFF.